The rows below give T cell receptor beta chains drawn from one sample of a study of shared clonotypes between healthy human individuals. The method was immunoSEQ multiplex PCR; TCRdb's version includes in-frame clones alone and lacks a portion of them. The table records 530,000 or so clones, around 79% of them present only once. The specimen was PBMCs. The receptors come from a middle-aged woman in good health. Some clones in this sample may be carry-over from other donors' samples. Each CDR3 is given with its conserved first and last residue. A row's size may be missing; if present it is once, few, many or a size class.

TRBJ1-5	few	TRBV10-3	CAISESADQPQHF
TRBJ1-2	-	TRBV7-6	CASSSYMTGIYGYTF
TRBJ1-5	-	TRBV5-8	CASSSRDGTRPQHF
TRBJ1-1	few	TRBV10-1	CASSEYLGTEAFF
TRBJ2-3	-	TRBV7-9	CASSLAGGDTQYF
TRBJ2-7	-	TRBV5-4	CASSLGEGRTYEQYF
TRBJ1-3	-	TRBV6-6	CASSRSPSGNTIYF
TRBJ1-2	-	TRBV11-2	CASSLDIGYYGYTF
TRBJ2-2	-	TRBV10-3	CAIGPERELFF
TRBJ1-1	few	TRBV10-1	CASGHWGGHFFGMNTEAFF
TRBJ2-1	-	TRBV30	CAWSRGPYNEQFF
TRBJ2-5	many	TRBV19	CASSIGLAGKETQYF
TRBJ1-2	few	TRBV6-5	CASSWGQGSGGYTF
TRBJ1-1	few	TRBV5-4	CASSTGGTGNTEAFF
TRBJ2-1	once	TRBV4-2	CASSRGGSGSGDNEQFF
TRBJ2-2	-	TRBV7-6	CASSLPSGRANGELFF
TRBJ2-1	-	TRBV29-1	CSVGTSGTPYNEQFF
TRBJ1-1	-	TRBV5-1	CASSLAGLLHNTEAFF
TRBJ1-2	-	TRBV2	CASSEEGTESYGYTF
TRBJ2-4	-	TRBV6-1	CASSETGGENIQYF
TRBJ2-7	-	TRBV7-3	CASSLGQGAYEQYF
TRBJ1-5	-	TRBV5-4	CASSRQGSLKPQHF
TRBJ2-1	-	TRBV5-1	CASSLGPRGDSSEQFF
TRBJ1-1	-	TRBV4-2	CASSHPGQAAEAFF
TRBJ2-7	few	TRBV4-1	CASSQPLAGGGEQYF